These 30 T cell receptor beta chains originate from one sample sequenced in a study of siplizumab effects on memory and regulatory T cells (dated by TCRdb to about 2019). Library preparation employed the immunoSEQ multiplex PCR assay. TCRdb provides this immuneACCESS table in a form limited to in-frame rearrangements. Some clones are lacking; in checked studies, under half of them reflect an unresolved V gene, and why the rest are absent is not known. The sample contains around 83,000 clones, just under 90% of them found a single time. Around 16% of the sample rests with the top ten. The sequencing sample was made of CD4+ T cells sorted from blood. The receptor source for this set is a human donor in good health.

The chain employs TRBV9 and TRBJ2-3; unclear D gene. The CDR3 length is 13 residues. V was shortened by 4 bases and J by 3 bases, with 9 bases between the two germline ends. CDR1 SGDLS and CDR2 YYNGEE come from the germline V gene. The CDR3 DNA reads TGTGCCAGCAGCTCAACCGGGACAGATACGCAGTATTTT. Its protein product is CASSSTGTDTQYF.

V is TRBV30 and J is TRBJ1-1; D possibly corresponds to TRBD1 (5 bases). The ends were cut back, 4 bases at V and 1 base at J, with 13 bases in the middle. The CDR3 runs 14 residues. In germline, CDR1 is GTSNPN, CDR2 SVGIG (reference sequence). Written as DNA, the CDR3 is TGTGCCTGGACTCGGCGGCAGGGGAACACTGAAGCTTTCTTT. It is translated as CAWTRRQGNTEAFF.

This chain links TRBV4-1 with TRBJ2-2; 8 bases align to TRBD2. The CDR3 loop spans 18 amino acids. Germline V gene lookup returns CDR1 MGHRA and CDR2 YSYEKL. V lost 4 bases to trimming and J lost 0 bases; unmatched junction nucleotides: 10. The CDR3 loop reads CASSLRGGSTSNTGELFF. The CDR3 DNA sequence: TGCGCCAGCAGCCTCCGGGGGGGTAGCACATCGAACACCGGGGAGCTGTTTTTT.

This clone was seen a handful of times. The rearrangement links TRBV19 to TRBJ2-2; weak D call: TRBD2 (6 bases). Per germline, CDR1 LNHDA and CDR2 SQIVND (reference sequence). V was shortened by 0 bases and J by 5 bases, with 19 bases between the two germline ends. CDR3 size: 18 residues. The CDR3 nucleotides are TGTGCCAGTAGTATAGATCGGTGGGCAGGGAGGAGTACCGGGGAGCTGTTTTTT. Amino acid sequence: CASSIDRWAGRSTGELFF. The variable domain in full, with the rest retrieved from reference TRBV19 and TRBJ2-2, is DGGITQSPKYLFRKEGQNVTLSCEQNLNHDAMYWYRQDPGQGLRLIYYSQIVNDFQKGDIAEGYSVSREKKESFPLTVTSAQKNPTAFYLCASSIDRWAGRSTGELFFGEGSRLTVL.

This chain joins TRBV7-9 and TRBJ1-3; 12 nucleotides match TRBD1. Germline assignment: CDR1 SEHNR and CDR2 FQNEAQ (reference sequence). Trimming took 5 bases from V and 2 from J; bases not matched to a gene: 4. The CDR3 totals 16 residues. In nucleotides, the CDR3 is TGTGCCAGCAGCCCGGGACAGGGGGCAACTGGAAACACCATATATTTT. This gives the protein CASSPGQGATGNTIYF.

V and J are TRBV10-3 and TRBJ1-1; D is possibly TRBD1 (5 bases). V was cut by 6 bases and J by 12 bases, with 17 bases left in between. The CDR3 runs 12 residues. Germline loops: CDR1 ENHRY, CDR2 SYGVKD. CDR3 protein: CAISGRDPVTFF. CDR3 DNA: TGTGCCATCAGCGGCCGGGACCCTGTAACTTTCTTT.

This rearrangement joins TRBV27 to TRBJ2-2, with 9 bases aligning to TRBD2. The V gene's germline CDR1 is MNHEY and CDR2 SMNVEV (reference sequence). V trimming: 2 bases; J trimming: 3 bases; junction bases outside the gene matches: 7. The CDR3 is 17 residues long. CDR3 amino acids: CASSLITSGRYTGELFF. CDR3 coding DNA: TGTGCCAGCAGTTTAATTACGAGCGGGAGGTACACCGGGGAGCTGTTTTTT.

The rearrangement uses TRBV19 and TRBJ2-3, with D tentatively TRBD1 or TRBD2 (5 bases each). CDR1 LNHDA and CDR2 SQIVND come from the germline V gene (reference sequence). The V end lost 6 bases, the J end lost 0 bases, and 10 bases lay between the germline ends. CDR3 length equals 14 residues. The CDR3 DNA follows: TGTGCCAGTAGCGGGACCTTAAGCACAGATACGCAGTATTTT. Its translation is CASSGTLSTDTQYF.

The V call is TRBV29-1, the J call TRBJ2-3, with 12 bases identical to TRBD2. Germline CDR1 reads SQVTM; CDR2 reads ANQGSEA. The CDR3 covers 15 residues. The V segment lost 6 bases and the J segment 6 bases; nucleotides outside the gene matches: 10. This chain's CDR3 is CSVGLAGSSLDTQYF. DNA for the CDR3: TGCAGCGTCGGACTAGCGGGATCCTCATTGGATACGCAGTATTTT.

The rearrangement uses TRBV6-5 and TRBJ2-2; D is undetermined. This CDR3 has 13 amino acids. V was cut by 0 bases and J by 4 bases, with 3 bases left in between. Germline V gene data show CDR1 as MNHEY and CDR2 as SVGAGI. This chain's CDR3 is CASSYSGTGELFF. Written as DNA, the CDR3 is TGTGCCAGCAGTTACTCGGGCACCGGGGAGCTGTTTTTT.

V gene TRBV11-2 combines with J gene TRBJ2-7; TRBD1 matches 7 bases. This CDR3 comprises 15 residues. Germline V lookup: CDR1 SGHAT, CDR2 FQNNGV. With 0 bases clipped from V and 7 bases from J, the junction kept 9 bases outside the gene matches. The CDR3 bases are TGTGCCAGCAGCTTAGATACAGGGGCCATGGGTGAGCAGTACTTC. This sequence encodes CASSLDTGAMGEQYF.

The chain has TRBV5-1 and TRBJ2-5; D possibly corresponds to TRBD2 (6 bases). The CDR3 spans 18 residues. Germline V lookup: CDR1 SGHRS, CDR2 YFSETQ. The ends were cut back, 3 bases at V and 5 bases at J, with 26 bases in the middle. CDR3 region: CASSYPGESAALQETQYF. CDR3 nucleotides: TGCGCCAGCAGCTACCCGGGGGAGAGTGCGGCCCTCCAGGAGACCCAGTACTTC.

This chain links TRBV12-5 with TRBJ2-3, with D maybe TRBD2 (5 bases). Germline CDR1 LGHNT, CDR2 FRNRAP. Trimming stripped 3 bases from V and 3 bases from J, with 10 bases between. The length of the CDR3 is 14 residues. CDR3 nucleotide sequence: TGTGCTAGTGGTTTACCCCCGGGAACAGATACGCAGTATTTT. The encoded protein is CASGLPPGTDTQYF.

This clone has only one observation. The V call is TRBV5-4, the J call TRBJ2-7; D is unclear. Deletions cut 2 bases from V and 3 bases from J, with 6 bases between. Germline V lookup: CDR1 SGHNT, CDR2 YYREEE (reference sequence). This CDR3 comprises 12 residues. The CDR3 sequence is CASSLPHYEQYF. For the CDR3, the DNA is TGTGCCAGCAGCTTACCCCACTACGAGCAGTACTTC.

The chain recombines TRBV5-4 with TRBJ2-1; 14 bases align to TRBD2. This CDR3 region has 14 residues. Unmatched junction bases numbered 9, after V lost 4 bases and J lost 15 bases. Germline values: CDR1 SGHNT, CDR2 YYREEE (reference sequence). CDR3 nucleotide sequence: TGTGCCAGCAGCCCACCGGGACTAGCGGGAGATTGGTTCTTC. Translation: CASSPPGLAGDWFF. Based on the CDR3 plus reference TRBV5-4 and TRBJ2-1, the full variable domain is ETGVTQSPTHLIKTRGQQVTLRCSSQSGHNTVSWYQQALGQGPQFIFQYYREEENGRGNFPPRFSGLQFPNYSSELNVNALELDDSALYLCASSPPGLAGDWFFGPGTRLTVL.

This chain uses TRBV7-8 with TRBJ2-2; D tentatively reads TRBD1 or TRBD2 (5 bases each). The CDR3 loop spans 12 amino acids. V was pared by 5 bases and J by 7 bases, with 8 bases between. Germline V gene lookup returns CDR1 SGHVS and CDR2 FQNEAQ. The CDR3 spells CASSRGVGELFF. The CDR3 coding sequence is TGTGCCAGCAGCCGGGGCGTCGGGGAGCTGTTTTTT. The variable domain in full, completed from reference TRBV7-8 and TRBJ2-2, reads GAGVSQSPRYKVAKRGQDVALRCDPISGHVSLFWYQQALGQGPEFLTYFQNEAQLDKSGLPSDRFFAERPEGSVSTLKIQRTQQEDSAVYLCASSRGVGELFFGEGSRLTVL.

The chain's CDR3 is CASSPPRASGSYEQYF. CDR3 coding DNA: TGTGCCAGCAGCCCCCCCCGGGCTAGCGGTTCCTACGAGCAGTACTTC. The chain joins TRBV11-1 to TRBJ2-7, with TRBD2 identical over 7 bases. CDR1 is SGHAT and CDR2 is FQDESV in the germline V gene (reference sequence). Losses at the gene ends were 5 bases for V and 1 base for J; bases not matched to a gene: 11. The CDR3 is 16 residues long. Complete variable domain (other parts from reference TRBV11-1 and TRBJ2-7): EAEVAQSPRYKITEKSQAVAFWCDPISGHATLYWYRQILGQGPELLVQFQDESVVDDSQLPKDRFSAERLKGVDSTLKIQPAELGDSAMYLCASSPPRASGSYEQYFGPGTRLTVT.

This chain connects TRBV6-5 to TRBJ1-1; D possibly corresponds to TRBD1 (5 bases). Germline values: CDR1 MNHEY, CDR2 SVGAGI. The CDR3 has 15 amino acids. The V and J ends lost 4 bases and 1 base respectively, with 13 bases between them. CDR3 protein: CASSSRGGSNTEAFF. CDR3 nucleotide sequence: TGTGCCAGCAGTTCCCGGGGGGGTTCGAACACTGAAGCTTTCTTT.

The chain carries TRBV7-9 and TRBJ2-7, with D tentatively TRBD2 (5 bases). The CDR3 is 13 amino acids. Germline V gene data show CDR1 as SEHNR and CDR2 as FQNEAQ (reference sequence). The V gene lost 5 bases and the J gene lost 1 base, with 9 bases spanning the gap. CDR3 in amino acids: CASSRGSSYEQYF. The CDR3 region has the DNA TGTGCCAGCAGCCGAGGGAGTTCCTACGAGCAGTACTTC. Drawing the rest from reference TRBV7-9 and TRBJ2-7, the complete variable domain is DTGVSQNPRHKITKRGQNVTFRCDPISEHNRLYWYRQTLGQGPEFLTYFQNEAQLEKSRLLSDRFSAERPKGSFSTLEIQRTEQGDSAMYLCASSRGSSYEQYFGPGTRLTVT.

The chain has TRBV4-1 and TRBJ2-1; 11 bases are shared with TRBD2. The germline gives CDR1 MGHRA, CDR2 YSYEKL. V lost 1 base, J lost 5 bases, and 7 bases stayed unmatched. The CDR3 covers 17 residues. CDR3 coding DNA: TGCGCCAGCAGCCAAGGCCTACTAGCGGGGGCCCACAATGAGCAGTTCTTC. This gives the protein CASSQGLLAGAHNEQFF.

The rearrangement links TRBV11-1 to TRBJ2-7, with TRBD1 matching over 9 bases. V shed 6 bases and J 3 bases; nucleotides not matched to a gene: 3. This CDR3 is built from 13 residues. CDR1 is SGHAT, CDR2 FQDESV, per germline (reference sequence). DNA of the CDR3: TGTGCCAGCAGTTGGGACAGGGACTACGAGCAGTACTTC. The encoded protein is CASSWDRDYEQYF.

This chain joins TRBV10-3 and TRBJ2-2, with D uncertain. Between the trimmed V and J ends, which lost 7 bases and 4 bases, there was a span of 16 bases. The length of the CDR3 is 15 residues. Germline-derived CDR1 and CDR2 are ENHRY and SYGVKD. Here the CDR3 reads CAITYSADLTGELFF. The CDR3 coding sequence is TGTGCCATCACGTACTCGGCAGACCTCACCGGGGAGCTGTTTTTT.

V gene TRBV5-7 combines with J gene TRBJ1-5; 7 bases are a match to TRBD1. TRBV5-7 is sorted into the ORF group, with uncertain function. The CDR3 has 17 amino acids. With V trimmed by 5 bases and J by 2 bases, 13 bases remained unmatched. CDR3 sequence reads: CASRQTATGVCNQPQHF. The CDR3 DNA follows: TGTGCCAGCAGACAAACGGCCACAGGGGTTTGCAATCAGCCCCAGCATTTT.

The chain combines TRBV6-5 with TRBJ1-1; no definite D call. V was cut by 2 bases and J by 0 bases, with 7 bases left in between. Germline V lookup: CDR1 MNHEY, CDR2 SVGAGI. The CDR3 totals 14 residues. DNA of the CDR3: TGTGCCAGCAGTTACCGGGCCTTGAACACTGAAGCTTTCTTT. It specifies CASSYRALNTEAFF.

This clone is a singleton in its sample. In nucleotides, the CDR3 is TGTGCCAGCGCTGATCCCCTCTACGGGACCCAGTACTTC. Its protein product is CASADPLYGTQYF. The V and J genes are TRBV6-1 and TRBJ2-5; D is unresolved. This CDR3 region has 13 residues. In germline, CDR1 is MNHNS, CDR2 SASEGT. V shed 8 bases and J shed 7 bases, with 17 bases lying between them.

Written as DNA, the CDR3 is TGTGCCAGCAGCTTAGGGGGACAGCTGAACACTGAAGCTTTCTTT. It specifies CASSLGGQLNTEAFF. The V call is TRBV7-9, the J call TRBJ1-1; 7 bases fit TRBD1. V shed 1 base, J shed 0 bases, and the junction held 2 bases outside the gene matches. CDR3 length: 15 amino acids. Germline-derived CDR1 and CDR2 are SEHNR and FQNEAQ (reference sequence).

J is TRBJ2-1 and V is TRBV9, with D perhaps TRBD2 (5 bases). The CDR3 is made up of 15 amino acids. Germline V lookup: CDR1 SGDLS, CDR2 YYNGEE. Between the trimmed V and J ends, which lost 0 bases and 0 bases, there was a span of 7 bases. The DNA for the CDR3 is TGTGCCAGCAGCGTAGAGGGAGACTCCTACAATGAGCAGTTCTTC. This sequence encodes CASSVEGDSYNEQFF. Filled out from reference TRBV9 and TRBJ2-1, the complete variable domain reads DSGVTQTPKHLITATGQRVTLRCSPRSGDLSVYWYQQSLDQGLQFLIQYYNGEERAKGNILERFSAQQFPDLHSELNLSSLELGDSALYFCASSVEGDSYNEQFFGPGTRLTVL.

The rearrangement uses TRBV18 and TRBJ2-1, with TRBD1 as a possible D gene (6 bases). Trimming shortened V by 2 bases and J by 5 bases, and 19 bases separated the two germline ends. The CDR3 covers 17 residues. CDR1 is KGHSH and CDR2 is LQKENI in the germline V gene. CDR3 coding DNA: TGTGCCAGCTCACCATACCTGGTGAGGGGGTCACACAATGAGCAGTTCTTC. Translating gives CASSPYLVRGSHNEQFF.

The V gene is TRBV7-2, the J gene TRBJ2-3, with D perhaps matching TRBD2 (5 bases). The V and J ends lost 2 bases and 5 bases respectively, with 11 bases between them. The CDR3 runs to 14 residues. Germline assignment: CDR1 SGHTA and CDR2 FQGNSA. The DNA for the CDR3 is TGTGCCAGCAGCTTAAAAAGCGGTAAAGATACGCAGTATTTT. It translates to CASSLKSGKDTQYF.

This chain links TRBV18 with TRBJ2-7; 12 bases are shared with TRBD2. This CDR3 has 15 amino acids. Trimming cost V 3 bases and J 5 bases; bases outside gene matches: 5. The germline gives CDR1 KGHSH, CDR2 LQKENI. CDR3 loop: CASSPLLAGGNEQYF. The CDR3 DNA sequence: TGTGCCAGCTCACCCTTACTAGCGGGAGGCAACGAGCAGTACTTC.